This TCR beta chain was identified in a study of OX40 agonist ivuxolimab in advanced cancers. Overall study: The study treated patients with ivuxolimab, an agonistic anti-OX40 (CD134) antibody. A male proportion of about 84% was recorded, with mean age approximately 57 years and range about 23 to 90.

Method: immunoSEQ multiplex PCR; TCRdb's copy keeps in-frame clones and lacks some. The sample has some 76,000 clones, 93% seen once. Blood was sampled at baseline, cycle 4 day 1, and cycle 7 day 1. The V segment lost 0 bases and the J segment 7 bases; nucleotides outside the gene matches: 15. The CDR3 contains 18 residues. In germline, CDR1 is SGHRS, CDR2 YFSETQ. The V and J genes are TRBV5-1 and TRBJ2-1, with TRBD2 matching 8 bases. The clonotype was recovered from an adult with an advanced solid tumor such as melanoma, head and neck, liver or kidney cancer. The sample was CD4+ or CD8+ T cells sorted from blood, taken in a trial of the OX40 agonist ivuxolimab. CDR3 region: CASSLEGFGAGARNEQFF. The CDR3 DNA sequence: TGCGCCAGCAGCTTGGAGGGTTTCGGAGCGGGAGCTCGAAATGAGCAGTTCTTC.